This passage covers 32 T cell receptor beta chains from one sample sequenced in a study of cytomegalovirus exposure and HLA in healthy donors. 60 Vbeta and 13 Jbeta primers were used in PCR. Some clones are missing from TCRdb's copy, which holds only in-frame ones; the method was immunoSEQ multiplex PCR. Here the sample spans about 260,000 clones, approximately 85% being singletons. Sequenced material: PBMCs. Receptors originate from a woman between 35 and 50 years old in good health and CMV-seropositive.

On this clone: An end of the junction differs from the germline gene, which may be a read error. The CDR3 is CSSSRTGNEAFF. The CDR3 DNA sequence: TGTTCCAGCAGCCGGACAGGGAATGAAGCTTTCTTT. This chain uses TRBV7-9 with TRBJ1-1; TRBD1 agrees at 8 bases. The CDR3 loop spans 12 amino acids. Germline lookup yields CDR1 SEHNR and CDR2 FQNEAQ (reference sequence).

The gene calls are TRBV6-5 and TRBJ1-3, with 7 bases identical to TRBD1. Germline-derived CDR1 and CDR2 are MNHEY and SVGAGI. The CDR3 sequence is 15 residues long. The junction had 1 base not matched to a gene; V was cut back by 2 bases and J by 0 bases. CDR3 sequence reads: CASSYTGDSGNTIYF. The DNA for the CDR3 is TGTGCCAGCAGTTACACAGGGGACTCTGGAAACACCATATATTTT.

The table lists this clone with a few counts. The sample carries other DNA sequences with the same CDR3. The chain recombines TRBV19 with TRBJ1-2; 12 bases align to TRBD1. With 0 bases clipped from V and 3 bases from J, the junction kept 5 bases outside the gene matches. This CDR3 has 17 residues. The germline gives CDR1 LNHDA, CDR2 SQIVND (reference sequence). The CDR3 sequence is CASSIDHGTGGDYGYTF. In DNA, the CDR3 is TGTGCCAGTAGTATAGACCATGGGACAGGGGGCGACTATGGCTACACCTTC.

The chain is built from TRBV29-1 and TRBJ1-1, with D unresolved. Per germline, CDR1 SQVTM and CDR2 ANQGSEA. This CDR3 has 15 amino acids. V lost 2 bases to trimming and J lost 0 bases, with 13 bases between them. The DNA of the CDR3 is TGCAGCGTTGAAAGGCCGGCCCTAGTGAACACTGAAGCTTTCTTT. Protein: CSVERPALVNTEAFF.

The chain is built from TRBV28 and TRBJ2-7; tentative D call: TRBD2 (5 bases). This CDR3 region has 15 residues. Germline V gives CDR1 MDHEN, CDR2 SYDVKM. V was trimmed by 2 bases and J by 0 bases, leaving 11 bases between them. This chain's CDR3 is CASSLHPGNSYEQYF. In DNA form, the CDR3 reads TGTGCCAGCAGTTTACATCCGGGGAACTCCTACGAGCAGTACTTC.

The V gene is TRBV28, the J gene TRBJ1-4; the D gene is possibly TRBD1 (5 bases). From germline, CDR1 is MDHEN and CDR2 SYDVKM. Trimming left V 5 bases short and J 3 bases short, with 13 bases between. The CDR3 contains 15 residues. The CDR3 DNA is TGTGCCAGCAGTGAAAGGGGTGGGGCTAATGAAAAACTGTTTTTT. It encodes CASSERGGANEKLFF. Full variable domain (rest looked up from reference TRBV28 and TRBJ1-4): DVKVTQSSRYLVKRTGEKVFLECVQDMDHENMFWYRQDPGLGLRLIYFSYDVKMKEKGDIPEGYSVSREKKERFSLILESASTNQTSMYLCASSERGGANEKLFFGSGTQLSVL.

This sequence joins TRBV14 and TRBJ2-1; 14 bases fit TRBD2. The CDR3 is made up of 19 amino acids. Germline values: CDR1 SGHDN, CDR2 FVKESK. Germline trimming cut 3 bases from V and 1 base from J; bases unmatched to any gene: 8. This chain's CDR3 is CASSQGLAGAFRSYNEQFF. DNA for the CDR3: TGTGCCAGCAGCCAGGGACTAGCGGGAGCCTTTAGGTCCTACAATGAGCAGTTCTTC.

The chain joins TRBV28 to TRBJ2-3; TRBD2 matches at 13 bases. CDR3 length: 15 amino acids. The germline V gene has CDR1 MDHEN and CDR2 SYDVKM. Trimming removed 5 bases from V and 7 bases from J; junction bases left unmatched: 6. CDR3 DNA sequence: TGTGCCAGCAGTCCAACTAGCGGGAGGGCACATACGCAGTATTTT. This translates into CASSPTSGRAHTQYF. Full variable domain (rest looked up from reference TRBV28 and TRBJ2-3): DVKVTQSSRYLVKRTGEKVFLECVQDMDHENMFWYRQDPGLGLRLIYFSYDVKMKEKGDIPEGYSVSREKKERFSLILESASTNQTSMYLCASSPTSGRAHTQYFGPGTRLTVL.

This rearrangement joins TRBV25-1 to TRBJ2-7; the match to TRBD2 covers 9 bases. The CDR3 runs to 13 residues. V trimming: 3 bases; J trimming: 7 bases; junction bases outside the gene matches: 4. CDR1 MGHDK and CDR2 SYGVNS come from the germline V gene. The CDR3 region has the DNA TGTGCCAGCAGTGAGGGGCTAGCGGGGGAGCAGTACTTC. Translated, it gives CASSEGLAGEQYF.

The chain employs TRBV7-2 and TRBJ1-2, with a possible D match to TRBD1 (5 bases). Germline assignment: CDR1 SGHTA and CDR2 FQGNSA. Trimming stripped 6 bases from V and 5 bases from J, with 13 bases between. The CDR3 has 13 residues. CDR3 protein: CASSGGGGYGYTF. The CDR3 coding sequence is TGTGCCAGCAGTGGCGGGGGGGGGTATGGCTACACCTTC.

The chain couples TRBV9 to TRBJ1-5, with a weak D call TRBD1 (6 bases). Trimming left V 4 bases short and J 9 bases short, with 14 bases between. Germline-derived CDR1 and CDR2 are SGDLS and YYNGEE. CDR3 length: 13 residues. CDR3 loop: CASSLRWDTPQHF. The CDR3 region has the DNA TGTGCCAGCAGCCTTAGGTGGGACACGCCCCAGCATTTT.

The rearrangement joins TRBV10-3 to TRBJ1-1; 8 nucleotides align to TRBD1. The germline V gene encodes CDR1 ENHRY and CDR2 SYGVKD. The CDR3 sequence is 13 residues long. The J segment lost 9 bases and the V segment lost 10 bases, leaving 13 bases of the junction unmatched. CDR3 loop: CASLRTGSFKAFF. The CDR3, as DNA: TGTGCCAGCTTGCGGACAGGGAGTTTTAAAGCTTTCTTT.

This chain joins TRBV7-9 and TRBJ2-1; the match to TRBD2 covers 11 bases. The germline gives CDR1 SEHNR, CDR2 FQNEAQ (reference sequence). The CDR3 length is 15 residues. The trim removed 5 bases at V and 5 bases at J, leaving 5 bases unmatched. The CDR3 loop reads CASSTGTSGNNEQFF. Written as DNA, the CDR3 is TGTGCCAGCAGCACCGGGACTAGCGGAAACAATGAGCAGTTCTTC.

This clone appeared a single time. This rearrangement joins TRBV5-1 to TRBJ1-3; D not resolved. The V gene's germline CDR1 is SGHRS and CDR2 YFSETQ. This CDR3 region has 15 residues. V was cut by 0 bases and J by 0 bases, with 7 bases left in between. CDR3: CASSLDSNSGNTIYF. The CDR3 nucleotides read TGCGCCAGCAGCTTGGACAGCAACTCTGGAAACACCATATATTTT. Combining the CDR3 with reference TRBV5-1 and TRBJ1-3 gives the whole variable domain KAGVTQTPRYLIKTRGQQVTLSCSPISGHRSVSWYQQTPGQGLQFLFEYFSETQRNKGNFPGRFSGRQFSNSRSEMNVSTLELGDSALYLCASSLDSNSGNTIYFGEGSWLTVV.

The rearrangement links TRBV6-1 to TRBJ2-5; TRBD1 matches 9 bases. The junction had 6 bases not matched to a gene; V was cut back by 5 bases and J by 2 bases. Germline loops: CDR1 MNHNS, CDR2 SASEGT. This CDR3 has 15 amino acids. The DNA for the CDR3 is TGTGCCAGCAGTTCACAGGGGGCGCGACAAGAGACCCAGTACTTC. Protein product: CASSSQGARQETQYF.

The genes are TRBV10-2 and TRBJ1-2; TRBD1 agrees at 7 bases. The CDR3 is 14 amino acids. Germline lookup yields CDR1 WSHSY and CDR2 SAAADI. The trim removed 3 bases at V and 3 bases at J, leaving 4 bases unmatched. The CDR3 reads CASSELGTDYGYTF. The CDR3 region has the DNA TGCGCCAGCAGTGAACTCGGGACAGACTATGGCTACACCTTC.

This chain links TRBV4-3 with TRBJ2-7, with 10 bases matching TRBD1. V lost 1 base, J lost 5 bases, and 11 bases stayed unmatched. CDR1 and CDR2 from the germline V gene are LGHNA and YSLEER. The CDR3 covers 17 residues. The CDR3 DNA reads TGCGCCAGCAGCCAAGCGCTTGTGACAGGGGGCGACAACGAGCAGTACTTC. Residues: CASSQALVTGGDNEQYF.

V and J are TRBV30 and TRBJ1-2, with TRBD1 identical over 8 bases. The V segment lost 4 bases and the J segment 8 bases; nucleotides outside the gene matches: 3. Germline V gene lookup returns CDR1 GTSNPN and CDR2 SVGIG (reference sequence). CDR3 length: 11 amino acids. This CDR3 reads CAWNTGGGYTF. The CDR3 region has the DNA TGTGCCTGGAACACAGGGGGAGGCTACACCTTC.

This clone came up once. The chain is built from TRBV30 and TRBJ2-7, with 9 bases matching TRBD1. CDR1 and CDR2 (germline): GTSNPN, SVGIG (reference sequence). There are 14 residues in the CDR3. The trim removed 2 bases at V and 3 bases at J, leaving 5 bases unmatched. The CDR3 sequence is CAWSTGTGLYEQYF. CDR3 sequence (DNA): TGTGCCTGGAGTACAGGGACAGGGCTCTACGAGCAGTACTTC.

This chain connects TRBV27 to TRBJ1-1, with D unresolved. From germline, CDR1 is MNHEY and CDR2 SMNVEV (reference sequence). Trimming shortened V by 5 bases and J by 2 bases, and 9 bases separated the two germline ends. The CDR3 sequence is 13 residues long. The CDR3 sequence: CASSLTGNTEAFF. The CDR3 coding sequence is TGTGCCAGCAGTCTGACGGGTAACACTGAAGCTTTCTTT.

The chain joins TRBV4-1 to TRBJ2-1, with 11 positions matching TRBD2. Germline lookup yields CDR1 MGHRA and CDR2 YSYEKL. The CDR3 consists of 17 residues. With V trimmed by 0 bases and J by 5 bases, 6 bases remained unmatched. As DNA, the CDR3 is TGCGCCAGCAGCCAAGAGCAACTAGCGGGGGACAACAATGAGCAGTTCTTC. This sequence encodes CASSQEQLAGDNNEQFF.

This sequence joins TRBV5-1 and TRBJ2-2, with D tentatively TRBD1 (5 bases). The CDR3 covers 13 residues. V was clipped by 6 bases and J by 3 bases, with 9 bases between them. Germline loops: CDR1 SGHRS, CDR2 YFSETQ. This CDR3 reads CASKGQDTGELFF. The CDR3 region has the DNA TGCGCCAGCAAGGGGCAAGACACCGGGGAGCTGTTTTTT.

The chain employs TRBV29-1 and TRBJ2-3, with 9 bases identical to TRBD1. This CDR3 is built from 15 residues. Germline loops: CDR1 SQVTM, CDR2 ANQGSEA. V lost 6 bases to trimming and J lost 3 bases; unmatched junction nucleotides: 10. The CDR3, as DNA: TGCAGCGTATTAACGGGGACAGGGAGGACAGATACGCAGTATTTT. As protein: CSVLTGTGRTDTQYF.

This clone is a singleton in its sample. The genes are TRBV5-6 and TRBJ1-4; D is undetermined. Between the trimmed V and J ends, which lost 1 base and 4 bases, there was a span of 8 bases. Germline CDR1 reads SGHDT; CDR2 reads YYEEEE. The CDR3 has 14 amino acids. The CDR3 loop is CASSLKQFNEKLFF. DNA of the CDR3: TGTGCCAGCAGCTTGAAACAGTTTAATGAAAAACTGTTTTTT.

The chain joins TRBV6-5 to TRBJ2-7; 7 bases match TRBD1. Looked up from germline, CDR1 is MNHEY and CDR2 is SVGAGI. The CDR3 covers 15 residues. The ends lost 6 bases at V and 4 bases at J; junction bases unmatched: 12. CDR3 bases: TGTGCCAGCAGGACGGAGTGGGACAGCTTTTACGAGCAGTACTTC. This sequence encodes CASRTEWDSFYEQYF.

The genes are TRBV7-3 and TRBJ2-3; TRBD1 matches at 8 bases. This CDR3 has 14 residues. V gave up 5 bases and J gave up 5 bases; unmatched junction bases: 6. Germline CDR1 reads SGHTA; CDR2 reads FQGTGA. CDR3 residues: CASSLNRGRDTQYF. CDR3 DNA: TGTGCCAGCAGCCTCAACAGGGGGAGAGATACGCAGTATTTT.

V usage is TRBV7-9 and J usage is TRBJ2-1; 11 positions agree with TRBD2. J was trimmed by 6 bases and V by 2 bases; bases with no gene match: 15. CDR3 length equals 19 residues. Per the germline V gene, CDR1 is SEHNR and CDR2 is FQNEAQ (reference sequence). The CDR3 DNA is TGTGCCAGCAGCTTATCGGTCATCGCGGGGGGACTAGCGGCCAATGAGCAGTTCTTC. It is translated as CASSLSVIAGGLAANEQFF.

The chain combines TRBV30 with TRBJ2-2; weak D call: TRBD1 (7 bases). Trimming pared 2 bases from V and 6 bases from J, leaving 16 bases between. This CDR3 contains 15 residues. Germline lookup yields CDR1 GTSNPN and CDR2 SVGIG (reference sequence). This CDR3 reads CAWSRVQGEAGELFF. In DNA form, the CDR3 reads TGTGCCTGGAGTAGAGTTCAGGGGGAGGCCGGGGAGCTGTTTTTT.

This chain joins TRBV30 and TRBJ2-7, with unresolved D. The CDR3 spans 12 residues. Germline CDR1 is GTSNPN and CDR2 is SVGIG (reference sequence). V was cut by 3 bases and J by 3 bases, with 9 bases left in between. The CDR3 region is CAWSPLFYEQYF. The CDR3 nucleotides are TGTGCCTGGAGCCCTCTTTTCTACGAGCAGTACTTC.

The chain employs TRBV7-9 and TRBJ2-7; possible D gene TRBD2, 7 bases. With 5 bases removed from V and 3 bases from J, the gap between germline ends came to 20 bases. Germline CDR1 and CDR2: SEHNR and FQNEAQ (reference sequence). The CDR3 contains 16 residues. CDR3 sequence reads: CASSPRGAGVHYEQYF. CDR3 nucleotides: TGTGCCAGCAGCCCCCGGGGGGCGGGAGTGCACTACGAGCAGTACTTC.

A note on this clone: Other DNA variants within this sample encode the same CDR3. This chain's CDR3 is CASSWSNYGYTF. Here the CDR3 DNA reads TGTGCCAGCAGCTGGAGCAACTATGGCTACACCTTC. This rearrangement joins TRBV7-2 to TRBJ1-2; D not certain. Per germline, CDR1 SGHTA and CDR2 FQGNSA. The CDR3 extends over 12 amino acids. The ends were cut back, 4 bases at V and 2 bases at J, with 5 bases in the middle.

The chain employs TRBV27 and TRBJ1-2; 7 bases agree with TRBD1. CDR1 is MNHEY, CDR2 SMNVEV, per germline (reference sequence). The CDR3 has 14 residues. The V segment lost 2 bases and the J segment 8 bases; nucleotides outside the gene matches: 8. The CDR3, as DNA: TGTGCCAGCAGTTTAAACCAGGGGGTTGGAGGCTACACCTTC. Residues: CASSLNQGVGGYTF.